The text below deals with one T cell receptor (beta chain). As yet, its antigen is unknown. The sample originates from a study of blood T cells in healthy people across ages. The study, taken as a whole, reports: Any conclusive comparison of naive versus antigen-experienced cells was prevented by using unsorted PBMCs. As age increased, TCR beta diversity per million T cells fell in a roughly linear fashion.

Looked up from germline, CDR1 is MNHEY and CDR2 is SVGAGI. V lost 2 bases and J 2 bases, leaving 13 bases between the germline ends. The length of the CDR3 is 15 residues. A sample-barcoded 5' primer and a J-beta primer mix were used in a second PCR of roughly 7 to 12 cycles. TCRdb fed the 5' RACE reads into MiXCR, producing one record per CDR3 protein. Counted here are approximately 2,000,000 distinct CDR3 sequences, 35% to 50% occurring once; the ten biggest clones make up more than 20%. Sequencing was carried out using blood. This sequence joins TRBV6-5 and TRBJ2-7; tentative D call: TRBD2 (6 bases). The receptor was derived from a human donor in good health. CDR3: CASSYLAGRTYEQYF. CDR3 nucleotide sequence: TGTGCCAGCAGTTACCTGGCAGGGAGGACCTACGAGCAGTACTTC.